This is a list of T cell receptor beta chains from one sample in a study of T cells in Graves' hyperthyroidism and ophthalmopathy. TCRdb re-derived calls from the multiplex PCR reads in MiXCR, one entry per CDR3 protein. Of 300,000 or so distinct CDR3 sequences listed, approximately 15% are singletons. The sequenced sample was blood. Every receptor here comes from a woman aged 55-70 years with Graves' ophthalmopathy. Each CDR3 is given with its conserved first and last residue. The order of the fields is clone size, J gene, D gene, V gene, CDR3 DNA, CDR3 protein. D genes are given only for firm matches. A clone size is listed for some rows: how often the clone was seen (once, few, many), or a class if it is expanded.

size: few; J: TRBJ2-2; D: .; V: TRBV7-9; DNA: TGTGCCAGCAGCTTAGGGGCAGGAGGGAACACCGGGGAGCTGTTTTTT; CDR3: CASSLGAGGNTGELFF
size: many; J: TRBJ1-3; D: .; V: TRBV2; DNA: TGTGCCAGCAGTGTTATAGGGGGGGCAAACTCTGGAAACACCATATATTTT; CDR3: CASSVIGGANSGNTIYF
size: .; J: TRBJ1-1; D: .; V: TRBV6-2/TRBV6-3; DNA: TGTGCCAGCAGTGCTGGGGTCCGGGGTGATGAAGCTTTCTTT; CDR3: CASSAGVRGDEAFF
size: few; J: TRBJ2-6; D: .; V: TRBV18; DNA: TGTGCCAGCTCACCCCAACAGGACCCTGGGGCCAACGTCCTGACTTTC; CDR3: CASSPQQDPGANVLTF
size: .; J: TRBJ2-2; D: TRBD1; V: TRBV18; DNA: TGTGCCAGCTCACCTCCGGGACAGGGATATACCGGGGAGCTGTTTTTT; CDR3: CASSPPGQGYTGELFF
size: .; J: TRBJ2-2; D: .; V: TRBV5-1; DNA: TGCGCCAGCAGCTTAAACGGAGGTAGGAGCACCGGGGAGCTGTTTTTT; CDR3: CASSLNGGRSTGELFF
size: many; J: TRBJ1-1; D: .; V: TRBV6-5; DNA: TGTGCCAGCAGTTACTCGGTGAGGGGGAACACTGAAGCTTTCTTT; CDR3: CASSYSVRGNTEAFF
size: .; J: TRBJ2-5; D: .; V: TRBV5-1; DNA: TGCGCCAGCAGCCCGGACGGTTCGCGGACCCAGTACTTC; CDR3: CASSPDGSRTQYF
size: few; J: TRBJ1-6; D: .; V: TRBV14; DNA: TGTGCCAGCAGCCCGATGAATTCACCCCTCCACTTT; CDR3: CASSPMNSPLHF
size: .; J: TRBJ1-2; D: .; V: TRBV30; DNA: TGTGCCTGGAGTGTACTACGGGCGGAGGTATATGGCTACACCTTC; CDR3: CAWSVLRAEVYGYTF